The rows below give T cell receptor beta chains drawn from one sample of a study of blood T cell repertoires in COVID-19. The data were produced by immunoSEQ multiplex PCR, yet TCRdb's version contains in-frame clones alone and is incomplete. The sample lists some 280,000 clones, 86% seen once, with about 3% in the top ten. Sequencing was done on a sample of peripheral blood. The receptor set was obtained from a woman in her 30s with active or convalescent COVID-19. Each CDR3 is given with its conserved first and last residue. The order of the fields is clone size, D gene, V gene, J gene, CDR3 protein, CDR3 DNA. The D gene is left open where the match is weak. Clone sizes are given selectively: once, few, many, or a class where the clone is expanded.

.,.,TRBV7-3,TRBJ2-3,CASSLSGGFTDTQYF,TGTGCCAGCAGCTTAAGCGGGGGCTTCACAGATACGCAGTATTTT
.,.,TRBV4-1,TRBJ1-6,CASSQERISTYNSPLHF,TGCGCCAGCAGCCAAGAGAGGATTTCAACCTATAATTCACCCCTCCACTTT
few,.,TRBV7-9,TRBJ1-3,CASSPGAAGNTIYF,TGTGCCAGCAGCCCTGGGGCAGCCGGCAACACCATATATTTT
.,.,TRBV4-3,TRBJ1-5,CASSQDRVEQPQHF,TGCGCCAGCAGCCAAGACAGGGTAGAGCAGCCCCAGCATTTT
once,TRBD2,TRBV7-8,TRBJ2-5,CASSLKRGQETQYF,TGTGCCAGCAGCTTAAAGCGGGGGCAAGAGACCCAGTACTTC
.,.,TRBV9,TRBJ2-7,CASSQKGGGTYEQYF,TGTGCCAGCAGCCAAAAGGGGGGGGGCACCTACGAGCAGTACTTC
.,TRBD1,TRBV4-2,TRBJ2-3,CASSQVQGAPSTDTQYF,TGTGCCAGCAGCCAAGTACAGGGGGCGCCCAGCACAGATACGCAGTATTTT
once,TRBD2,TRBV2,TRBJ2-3,CASSPPSATSGVSDTQYF,TGTGCCAGCAGTCCACCGTCCGCGACTAGCGGGGTTTCAGATACGCAGTATTTT
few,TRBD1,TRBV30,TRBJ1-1,CAWSVRLGQGRNTEAFF,TGTGCCTGGAGTGTACGGCTCGGACAGGGAAGGAACACTGAAGCTTTCTTT
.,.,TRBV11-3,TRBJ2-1,CASSLRQTRNYNEQFF,TGTGCCAGCAGCTTACGACAGACGAGGAACTACAATGAGCAGTTCTTC
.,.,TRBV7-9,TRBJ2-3,CASSSPDERVSTDTQYF,TGTGCCAGCAGCTCCCCAGATGAGCGGGTCTCGACAGATACGCAGTATTTT
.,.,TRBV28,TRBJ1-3,CASQNRVFSSGNTIYF,TGTGCCAGCCAGAACAGGGTATTTAGCTCTGGAAACACCATATATTTT
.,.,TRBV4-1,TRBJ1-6,CASSQAPVAGSNNSPLHF,TGCGCCAGCAGCCAAGCCCCGGTGGCGGGGAGTAATAATTCACCCCTCCACTTT
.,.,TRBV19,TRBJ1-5,CATHRGGADSNQPQHF,TGTGCCACCCATCGGGGAGGGGCTGACTCTAATCAGCCCCAGCATTTT
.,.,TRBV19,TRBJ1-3,CASSSRSGSTSGNTIYF,TGTGCCAGTAGTTCGCGGTCAGGGTCTACCTCTGGAAACACCATATATTTT
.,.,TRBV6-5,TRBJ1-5,CASRAYRQNQPQHF,TGTGCCAGCAGGGCTTACAGGCAAAATCAGCCCCAGCATTTT
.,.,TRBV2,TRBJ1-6,CASALRGQGNNSPLHF,TGTGCCAGCGCCCTGAGGGGCCAGGGGAATAATTCACCCCTCCACTTT
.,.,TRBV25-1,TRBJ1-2,CASSEFGLEGSGYTF,TGTGCCAGCAGTGAATTTGGGTTGGAGGGCTCTGGCTACACCTTC
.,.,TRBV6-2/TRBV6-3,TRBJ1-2,CASSPSGYGYTF,TGTGCCAGCAGTCCATCAGGCTATGGCTACACCTTC
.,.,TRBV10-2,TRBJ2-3,CASSGRTNYTQYF,TGCGCCAGCAGCGGACGGACAAACTATACGCAGTATTTT
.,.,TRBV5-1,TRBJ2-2,CASSLVPAGNTGELFF,TGCGCCAGCAGCTTGGTACCAGCGGGGAACACCGGGGAGCTGTTTTTT
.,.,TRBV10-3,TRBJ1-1,CAISGARLNTEAFF,TGTGCCATCAGTGGGGCCAGATTGAACACTGAAGCTTTCTTT
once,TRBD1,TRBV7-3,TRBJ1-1,CASSPTGAMNTEAFF,TGTGCCAGCAGCCCCACAGGGGCGATGAACACTGAAGCTTTCTTT
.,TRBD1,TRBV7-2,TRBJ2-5,CASSPGDSRQETQYF,TGTGCCAGCAGTCCTGGGGACAGCCGACAAGAGACCCAGTACTTC
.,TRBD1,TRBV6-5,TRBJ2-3,CASSRPGTGTQYF,TGTGCCAGCAGTCGTCCCGGGACAGGGACGCAGTATTTT
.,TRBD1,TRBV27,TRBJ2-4,CASSLLGQGAKNIQYF,TGTGCCAGCAGTCTTCTCGGACAGGGGGCAAAAAACATTCAGTACTTC
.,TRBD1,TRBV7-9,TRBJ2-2,CASSLAAGTGGTGELFF,TGTGCCAGCAGCTTAGCCGCCGGGACAGGGGGCACCGGGGAGCTGTTTTTT
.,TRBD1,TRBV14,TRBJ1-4,CASSLRTGVTLNEKLFF,TGTGCCAGCAGCCTTCGGACAGGGGTCACACTTAATGAAAAACTGTTTTTT
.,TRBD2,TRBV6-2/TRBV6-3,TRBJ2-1,CASSNSPGTIGNEQFF,TGTGCCAGCAGTAACTCGCCCGGGACTATCGGCAATGAGCAGTTCTTC
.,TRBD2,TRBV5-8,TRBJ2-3,CASSPLTGGLGTQYF,TGTGCCAGCAGCCCCCTGACGGGGGGGCTTGGTACGCAGTATTTT
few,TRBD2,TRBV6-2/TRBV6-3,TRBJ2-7,CASSYTASGAYEQYF,TGTGCCAGCAGTTACACGGCTAGCGGCGCCTACGAGCAGTACTTC
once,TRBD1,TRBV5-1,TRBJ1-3,CASSLVAGGGNTIYF,TGCGCCAGCAGCTTGGTGGCAGGGGGAGGAAACACCATATATTTT
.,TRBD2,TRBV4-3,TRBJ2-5,CASSQEAPSGGQETQYF,TGCGCCAGCAGCCAAGAGGCCCCTAGCGGGGGTCAAGAGACCCAGTACTTC
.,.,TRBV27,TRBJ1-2,CASSLRFTGGGYTF,TGTGCCAGCAGTTTAAGGTTTACCGGGGGAGGCTACACCTTC
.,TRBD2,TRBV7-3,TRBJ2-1,CASSSGTSGYNEQFF,TGTGCCAGCAGCTCCGGGACTAGCGGATACAATGAGCAGTTCTTC
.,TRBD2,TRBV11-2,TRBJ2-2,CASSLGGGGGTGELFF,TGTGCCAGCAGCTTAGGCGGAGGCGGGGGCACCGGGGAGCTGTTTTTT
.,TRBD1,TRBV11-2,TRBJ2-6,CASSAPSWTGAGANVLTF,TGTGCCAGCAGCGCACCATCGTGGACAGGGGCTGGGGCCAACGTCCTGACTTTC
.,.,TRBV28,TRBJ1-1,CASSETGSNTEAFF,TGTGCCAGCAGTGAAACAGGGTCGAACACTGAAGCTTTCTTT